Presented here are 17 T cell receptor beta chains from one specimen sequenced in a study of blood T cell repertoires in COVID-19. Method: immunoSEQ multiplex PCR; TCRdb's copy keeps in-frame clones and lacks some. Of about 210,000 clones in the sample, 80% were seen once. Material: peripheral blood. These receptors originate from a human donor in a cohort sampled during active COVID-19.

The chain couples TRBV7-9 to TRBJ1-5, with D possibly being TRBD1 (6 bases). The length of the CDR3 is 17 residues. Trimming removed 4 bases from V and 3 bases from J, with 19 bases in between. CDR1 is SEHNR, CDR2 FQNEAQ, per germline (reference sequence). The CDR3 region has the DNA TGTGCCAGCAGCTCCCCCGAACCGACAGGTTTCAATCAGCCCCAGCATTTT. Protein: CASSSPEPTGFNQPQHF.

The chain employs TRBV19 and TRBJ2-3; the D gene is possibly TRBD1 (7 bases). Germline loops: CDR1 LNHDA, CDR2 SQIVND (reference sequence). CDR3 length: 15 residues. Trimming took off 5 bases at V and 0 bases at J, with 12 bases between the two ends. The CDR3 spells CASSAAGQSTDTQYF. The CDR3 DNA sequence: TGTGCCAGTAGTGCCGCGGGACAGAGCACAGATACGCAGTATTTT.

The V gene is TRBV6-2 or TRBV6-3, the J gene TRBJ2-1, with 7 bases that match TRBD2. The CDR3 runs 14 residues. The germline V gene encodes CDR1 MNHEY and CDR2 SVGEGT. The V gene end was trimmed by 2 bases and the J gene end by 2 bases; junction bases not matched to a gene: 0. The DNA for the CDR3 is TGTGCCAGCAGTTACGCGGGAGCCTACAATGAGCAGTTCTTC. It encodes CASSYAGAYNEQFF.

V is TRBV19 and J is TRBJ2-2, with 7 bases fitting TRBD1. The length of the CDR3 is 15 residues. Losses at the gene ends were 5 bases for V and 4 bases for J; bases not matched to a gene: 7. The germline gives CDR1 LNHDA, CDR2 SQIVND (reference sequence). The CDR3 DNA sequence: TGTGCCAGTAGTTCGACAGGGCGAGGCACCGGGGAGCTGTTTTTT. Protein: CASSSTGRGTGELFF.

V is TRBV25-1 and J is TRBJ2-2; 7 bases fit TRBD2. Looked up from germline, CDR1 is MGHDK and CDR2 is SYGVNS. V trimming: 5 bases; J trimming: 1 base; junction bases outside the gene matches: 4. The CDR3 sequence is 15 residues long. The CDR3 loop reads CASSRASGNTGELFF. CDR3 DNA: TGTGCCAGCAGTCGAGCTAGCGGGAACACCGGGGAGCTGTTTTTT.

This clone was recorded a few times. The rearrangement joins TRBV18 to TRBJ1-5; possible D gene TRBD1, 5 bases. V was cut by 4 bases and J by 6 bases, with 7 bases left in between. Germline assignment: CDR1 KGHSH and CDR2 LQKENI. This CDR3 region has 12 residues. CDR3 sequence: CASSLQGQPQHF. CDR3 sequence (DNA): TGTGCCAGCTCACTGCAGGGTCAGCCCCAGCATTTT. Supplemented by reference TRBV18 and TRBJ1-5, the full variable domain reads NAGVMQNPRHLVRRRGQEARLRCSPMKGHSHVYWYRQLPEEGLKFMVYLQKENIIDESGMPKERFSAEFPKEGPSILRIQQVVRGDSAAYFCASSLQGQPQHFGDGTRLSIL.

V gene TRBV27 combines with J gene TRBJ1-1; 7 bases align to TRBD1. This CDR3 has 17 residues. Germline V gives CDR1 MNHEY, CDR2 SMNVEV (reference sequence). V gave up 2 bases and J gave up 4 bases; unmatched junction bases: 13. The CDR3 here is CASSLGSGRGISTEAFF. For the CDR3, the DNA is TGTGCCAGCAGTTTAGGATCGGGCAGGGGGATTTCCACTGAAGCTTTCTTT.

Notes on this clone: This specimen includes other DNA sequences encoding the same CDR3. The J gene is TRBJ1-5, the V gene TRBV6-5; 10 bases match TRBD1. The CDR3 has 15 amino acids. Germline lookup yields CDR1 MNHEY and CDR2 SVGAGI. The V segment lost 4 bases and the J segment 5 bases; nucleotides outside the gene matches: 5. The CDR3 DNA is TGTGCCAGCAGTTCAAGGACAGGGGGAGATCAGCCCCAGCATTTT. This gives the protein CASSSRTGGDQPQHF.

The chain carries TRBV21-1 and TRBJ2-3; the table gives TRBD2 as D, unverified against the DNA. TRBV21-1 represents a pseudogene. There are 20 residues in the CDR3. The CDR3 loop is CASSKRDHIGTSDSGGTQYF. CDR3 in DNA: TGTGCCAGCAGCAAGCGGGATCATATCGGGACTAGCGATTCAGGTGGTACGCAGTATTTT.

The CDR3 sequence is CASSSGQKRTDTQYF. CDR3 sequence (DNA): TGTGCCAGTAGTAGCGGACAGAAACGCACAGATACGCAGTATTTT. V and J are TRBV19 and TRBJ2-3, with a possible D match to TRBD1 (6 bases). This CDR3 spans 15 amino acids. Germline V gene data show CDR1 as LNHDA and CDR2 as SQIVND (reference sequence). V was cut by 4 bases and J by 1 base, with 12 bases left in between.

Regarding this clone: The junction differs from germline at one of its ends, possibly a read error. The chain uses TRBV7-7 and TRBJ2-3; weak D call: TRBD2 (7 bases). This CDR3 is 15 amino acids long. Germline CDR1 reads SSHAT; CDR2 reads FNYEAQ (reference sequence). The CDR3 region has the DNA TGTGCTAGCAGCCCCAGCCGGGGGGCTACAGATACGCAGTATTTT. Protein product: CASSPSRGATDTQYF.

The V call is TRBV7-6, the J call TRBJ1-4, with 12 bases fitting TRBD1. The trim removed 5 bases at V and 5 bases at J, leaving 9 bases unmatched. CDR1 and CDR2 (germline): SGHVS, FNYEAQ. CDR3 length equals 17 residues. CDR3: CASSGGTGGSLNEKLFF. CDR3 sequence (DNA): TGTGCCAGCAGCGGCGGGACAGGGGGCTCCCTGAATGAAAAACTGTTTTTT.

The chain is built from TRBV28 and TRBJ2-1; possibly TRBD2 for D (6 bases). V gave up 2 bases and J gave up 9 bases, with 17 bases separating them. This CDR3 has 15 residues. Germline lookup yields CDR1 MDHEN and CDR2 SYDVKM. CDR3 in DNA: TGTGCCAGCAGTTTAGCGGGAAGGAGGCTTTCTGAGCAGTTCTTC. It translates to CASSLAGRRLSEQFF. Supplemented by reference TRBV28 and TRBJ2-1, the full variable domain reads DVKVTQSSRYLVKRTGEKVFLECVQDMDHENMFWYRQDPGLGLRLIYFSYDVKMKEKGDIPEGYSVSREKKERFSLILESASTNQTSMYLCASSLAGRRLSEQFFGPGTRLTVL.

The chain couples TRBV30 to TRBJ2-3; D might be TRBD1 (6 bases). This CDR3 is built from 13 residues. The germline CDR1 and CDR2 sequences are GTSNPN and SVGIG (reference sequence). The V end was cut by 2 bases, the J end by 4 bases, with 10 bases between. The CDR3 bases are TGTGCCTGGAGTTTCCAGGGGTCAGATACGCAGTATTTT. Protein: CAWSFQGSDTQYF.

V and J are TRBV27 and TRBJ1-2, with 12 bases matching TRBD1. This CDR3 region has 17 residues. Germline V gene data show CDR1 as MNHEY and CDR2 as SMNVEV (reference sequence). Germline trimming cut 4 bases from V and 7 bases from J; bases unmatched to any gene: 13. CDR3 loop: CASSSRHPGQGAVGYTF. CDR3 DNA: TGTGCCAGCAGTTCGCGACACCCGGGACAGGGGGCCGTTGGCTACACCTTC.

The rearrangement joins TRBV10-1 to TRBJ2-7, with 8 bases matching TRBD1. The CDR3 sequence is 15 residues long. Losses at the gene ends were 4 bases for V and 2 bases for J; bases not matched to a gene: 7. Germline CDR1 WNHNN, CDR2 SYGVQD (reference sequence). The CDR3 region has the DNA TGCGCCAGCAGTGGTGGACAGGGAGATACCTACGAGCAGTACTTC. Amino acid sequence: CASSGGQGDTYEQYF.

The chain carries TRBV19 and TRBJ2-3; 12 nucleotides match TRBD2. Germline values: CDR1 LNHDA, CDR2 SQIVND (reference sequence). Trimming removed 5 bases from V and 3 bases from J; junction bases left unmatched: 6. CDR3 size: 16 residues. CDR3 nucleotide sequence: TGTGCCAGTAGTCTTCTTACTAGCGGGAGGACAGATACGCAGTATTTT. As protein: CASSLLTSGRTDTQYF.